The 6 T cell receptor beta chains below were found in one sample sequenced in a study of blood T cells in healthy people across ages. A J-beta primer mix and a sample-barcoded 5' primer were used in a second PCR of about 6 to 12 cycles. TCRdb reanalysed the 5' RACE reads using MiXCR and keeps one entry per CDR3 protein. The data show more than 500,000 distinct CDR3 sequences, 25% to 30% seen once. The source material was blood. The receptors here all came from a woman in her sixties or seventies in good health.

This clonotype was counted between two and nine times. The chain combines TRBV7-2 with TRBJ2-7; D may match TRBD1 or TRBD2 (5 bases each). CDR1 is SGHTA, CDR2 FQGNSA, per germline. The CDR3 covers 12 residues. Trimming took 2 bases from V and 6 from J, leaving 8 bases between them. CDR3 loop: CASSLRGGEQYF. The CDR3 DNA follows: TGTGCCAGCAGCTTACGTGGGGGCGAGCAGTACTTC.

This clonotype was counted a few times. The chain is built from TRBV5-1 and TRBJ2-4, with D uncertain. This CDR3 has 14 residues. Germline V lookup: CDR1 SGHRS, CDR2 YFSETQ. Trimming shortened V by 0 bases and J by 8 bases, and 12 bases separated the two germline ends. The CDR3 nucleotides are TGCGCCAGCAGCTTGGGGGTTTCCAATGACATTCAGTACTTC. Encoded protein: CASSLGVSNDIQYF.

This chain connects TRBV6-6 to TRBJ1-4, with 7 bases aligning to TRBD1. Looked up from germline, CDR1 is MNHNY and CDR2 is SVGAGI (reference sequence). CDR3 length equals 15 residues. With 7 bases clipped from V and 7 bases from J, the junction kept 12 bases outside the gene matches. The CDR3 DNA sequence: TGTGCCAGCACCGTTCCAAGACAGGGCGGTGAAAAACTGTTTTTT. Its translation is CASTVPRQGGEKLFF.

The sample holds many counts of this clonotype. This sequence joins TRBV4-3 and TRBJ2-1; D might be TRBD2 (6 bases). CDR1 LGHNA and CDR2 YSLEER come from the germline V gene. The V end was cut by 3 bases, the J end by 10 bases, with 19 bases between. The CDR3 extends over 15 amino acids. The CDR3 nucleotides read TGCGCCAGCAGCCAGGGGACTTCCGCAGCCCGCGAGCAGTTCTTC. Translation: CASSQGTSAAREQFF.

The chain employs TRBV12-3 or TRBV12-4 and TRBJ2-5, with D tentatively TRBD1 or TRBD2 (6 bases each). The J call could be wrong; TRBJ2-1 is a better fit for the DNA end. This CDR3 spans 13 amino acids. The CDR3 loop reads CASSSRGHNEQFF. CDR3 bases: TGTGCCAGCAGTTCCCGGGGGCACAATGAGCAGTTCTTC.

This clonotype turned up a few times. The J gene is TRBJ1-1, the V gene TRBV7-9, with D tentatively TRBD1 (6 bases). The CDR3 extends over 14 amino acids. CDR1 and CDR2 (germline): SEHNR, FQNEAQ (reference sequence). Trimming pared 5 bases from V and 1 base from J, leaving 11 bases between. The CDR3 is CASSAGTRNTEAFF. CDR3 DNA: TGTGCCAGCAGCGCCGGGACACGGAACACTGAAGCTTTCTTT.